A single sample gave rise to the 26 T cell receptor beta chains below, sequenced in a study of read filtering for tumor transcriptome and immune sequencing. This library used approximately 0.4 ug RNA and molecular barcoded adaptors spanning alpha/delta and beta/gamma chains. TCRdb itself ran the reads through MiXCR, one entry per CDR3 protein. The sample has 40,000 to 50,000 distinct CDR3 sequences, 15% to 20% seen once. The specimen was a population of CD138-negative cells sorted from bone marrow. The receptors stem from a donor aged 40 or over with multiple myeloma.

Worth noting for this clonotype: The junction and the germline gene differ at one end; a read error may be behind it. This chain uses TRBV20-1 with TRBJ1-2; 9 bases are shared with TRBD1. Germline CDR1 DFQATT, CDR2 SNEGSKA (reference sequence). CDR3 length equals 15 residues. CDR3 coding DNA: TGCAGTGCCGGGGGACAGGGCCCTTTGAACTATGGCTACGCCTTC. Translating it yields CSAGGQGPLNYGYAF.

This clonotype was seen many times. The V gene is TRBV6-2 or TRBV6-3, the J gene TRBJ2-5; no firm D call. This CDR3 comprises 12 residues. CDR1 is MNHEY and CDR2 is SVGEGT in the germline V gene. Trimming shortened V by 0 bases and J by 13 bases, and 12 bases separated the two germline ends. This CDR3 reads CASSYSTGPSYF. CDR3 DNA sequence: TGTGCCAGCAGTTACTCGACTGGACCCTCGTACTTC.

This clonotype was counted at least ten times. The V and J genes are TRBV6-5 and TRBJ1-1; weak D call: TRBD1 (5 bases). V was trimmed by 2 bases and J by 5 bases, leaving 12 bases between them. CDR3 length: 14 amino acids. The germline CDR1 and CDR2 sequences are MNHEY and SVGAGI. CDR3 nucleotide sequence: TGTGCCAGCAGTTACCGCCGGGGGGAAACTGAAGCTTTCTTT. This translates into CASSYRRGETEAFF.

This clonotype has more than one count but fewer than ten. The chain is built from TRBV6-1 and TRBJ2-1; 13 bases map to TRBD2. Germline CDR1 is MNHNS and CDR2 is SASEGT. CDR3 length: 16 amino acids. The V and J ends lost 0 bases and 12 bases, in that order; junction bases with no gene match: 8. In nucleotides, the CDR3 is TGTGCCAGCAGTGAAGCGGCCGGGACTAGCGGGATAGGGCAGTTCTTC. This codes for CASSEAAGTSGIGQFF.

This clonotype was counted ten times or more. The CDR3 protein is CASSVRGGGVLTF. The DNA for the CDR3 is TGTGCCAGCAGCGTACGGGGTGGTGGGGTCCTGACTTTC. This chain connects TRBV9 to TRBJ2-6; D perhaps matches TRBD2 (5 bases). This CDR3 has 13 amino acids. CDR1 and CDR2 from the germline V gene are SGDLS and YYNGEE. Trimming pared 1 base from V and 13 bases from J, leaving 12 bases between.

There are a few counts of this clonotype. This chain connects TRBV6-5 to TRBJ2-3; perhaps D is TRBD1 or TRBD2 (5 bases each). This CDR3 has 13 residues. Germline V CDR1 and CDR2: MNHEY, SVGAGI. V was trimmed by 6 bases and J by 0 bases, leaving 7 bases between them. CDR3 DNA: TGTGCCAGCAGGAGGGGTAGCACAGATACGCAGTATTTT. It specifies CASRRGSTDTQYF.

Ten or more counts support this clonotype. This chain uses TRBV7-6 with TRBJ2-2; TRBD2 aligns across 9 bases. With 5 bases clipped from V and 3 bases from J, the junction kept 7 bases outside the gene matches. The germline V gene has CDR1 SGHVS and CDR2 FNYEAQ. The CDR3 is 16 residues long. The CDR3 DNA follows: TGTGCCAGCAGCCCTATAGCGGGAGTTGACACCGGGGAGCTGTTTTTT. This encodes CASSPIAGVDTGELFF.

This clonotype was seen a single time. The germline gene is not matched at one end of the junction; a read error may be the cause. V is TRBV29-1 and J is TRBJ2-1, with D possibly matching TRBD2 (6 bases). Germline CDR1 and CDR2: SQVTM and ANQGSEA. The CDR3 sequence is 14 residues long. The CDR3 region has the DNA TGCAGCGTTGGGAGGGAGAACTCCTACAATGAGCAGCTCTTC. It yields the protein CSVGRENSYNEQLF.

A word on this clonotype: A read error may be the cause here, since a much bigger clone is one base away. The genes are TRBV7-2 and TRBJ2-3, with D tentatively TRBD1 (5 bases). Germline lookup yields CDR1 SGHTA and CDR2 FQGNSA. The ends were cut back, 3 bases at V and 4 bases at J, with 5 bases in the middle. The CDR3 has 12 amino acids. The CDR3 region has the DNA TGTGCCAGCAGCTTCAGGGCAGATACGCAGTATTTT. It translates to CASSFRADTQYF. The full variable domain, completed using reference TRBV7-2 and TRBJ2-3, is GAGVSQSPSNKVTEKGKDVELRCDPISGHTALYWYRQSLGQGLEFLIYFQGNSAPDKSGLPSDRFSAERTGGSVSTLTIQRTQQEDSAVYLCASSFRADTQYFGPGTRLTVL.

This sequence joins TRBV7-3 and TRBJ2-3; D is unclear. Between the trimmed V and J ends, which lost 0 bases and 6 bases, there was a span of 7 bases. Germline V gives CDR1 SGHTA, CDR2 FQGTGA. The CDR3 totals 13 residues. CDR3 in amino acids: CASSLTGRDTQYF. CDR3 sequence (DNA): TGTGCCAGCAGCTTAACTGGGCGCGATACGCAGTATTTT.

A note on this clonotype: This may come from a read error, since a much larger clone is one base off. The chain has TRBV2 and TRBJ1-1, with D perhaps matching TRBD1 (6 bases). Germline CDR1 SNHLY, CDR2 FYNNEI. V was cut by 7 bases and J by 2 bases, with 23 bases left in between. This CDR3 is built from 17 residues. CDR3 sequence: CASNGGRAGDVNTEAFF. The CDR3 DNA reads TGTGCCAGCAATGGGGGCCGGGCGGGCGATGTCAACACTGAAGCTTTCTTT.

In its sample, this clonotype was seen many times. The genes are TRBV18 and TRBJ2-4; D is possibly TRBD2 (6 bases). The V gene's germline CDR1 is KGHSH and CDR2 LQKENI. This CDR3 spans 12 amino acids. V was trimmed by 3 bases and J by 10 bases, leaving 10 bases between them. The chain's CDR3 is CASSPAGGIQYF. DNA for the CDR3: TGTGCCAGCTCACCGGCCGGGGGAATTCAGTACTTC.

The J gene is TRBJ1-5, the V gene TRBV4-1, with TRBD1 as a possible D gene (5 bases). Germline V CDR1 and CDR2: MGHRA, YSYEKL. The CDR3 has 16 residues. V shed 0 bases and J shed 7 bases, with 16 bases lying between them. CDR3 protein: CASSQDGFGGGQPQHF. In DNA, the CDR3 is TGCGCCAGCAGCCAAGACGGATTCGGGGGGGGGCAGCCCCAGCATTTT.

This clonotype was seen repeatedly, ten times or more. The chain links TRBV20-1 to TRBJ2-3; 12 nucleotides match TRBD2. The V gene's germline CDR1 is DFQATT and CDR2 SNEGSKA (reference sequence). The junction had 2 bases not matched to a gene; V was cut back by 6 bases and J by 1 base. CDR3 size: 14 residues. The DNA of the CDR3 is TGCAGTGCCGGACTAGCGGGGCGCACAGATACGCAGTATTTT. It is translated as CSAGLAGRTDTQYF.

This clonotype has ten or more counts. The rearrangement links TRBV5-1 to TRBJ2-3; 9 bases align to TRBD1. After removal of 2 bases from V and 3 bases from J, the junction contained 10 bases not matched to a gene. The CDR3 length is 17 residues. The V gene's germline CDR1 is SGHRS and CDR2 YFSETQ. CDR3 coding DNA: TGCGCCAGCAGCTTTCTCCCGGGACAGGGATTGACAGATACGCAGTATTTT. Translation gives CASSFLPGQGLTDTQYF.

The chain joins TRBV7-8 to TRBJ2-1; D might be TRBD1 (6 bases). The CDR3 extends over 15 amino acids. Looked up from germline, CDR1 is SGHVS and CDR2 is FQNEAQ. V was pared by 1 base and J by 6 bases, with 13 bases between. The CDR3 is CASSLVQGFGNEQFF. CDR3 nucleotide sequence: TGTGCCAGCAGCTTAGTCCAGGGGTTTGGCAATGAGCAGTTCTTC.

V gene TRBV5-1 combines with J gene TRBJ2-2; perhaps TRBD2 as D (6 bases). Trimming shortened V by 2 bases and J by 1 base, and 18 bases separated the two germline ends. Germline CDR1 SGHRS, CDR2 YFSETQ. The CDR3 is 18 amino acids. The CDR3 bases are TGCGCCAGCAGCTTAGTGGGGGGAGCACTCCAGAACACCGGGGAGCTGTTTTTT. Translation gives CASSLVGGALQNTGELFF.

The CDR3 nucleotides read TGTGCCAGCAGCTTCAGCGTTGGGGGCAATCAGCCCCAGCATTTT. Translated: CASSFSVGGNQPQHF. J is TRBJ1-5 and V is TRBV7-8, with D unclear. Germline-derived CDR1 and CDR2 are SGHVS and FQNEAQ. The CDR3 is 15 amino acids. V was clipped by 3 bases and J by 2 bases, with 11 bases between them.

This clonotype came up many times. The chain employs TRBV24-1 and TRBJ2-4; D remains unclear. V lost 4 bases and J lost 1, with 13 bases in between. Germline lookup yields CDR1 KGHDR and CDR2 SFDVKD. The CDR3 totals 16 residues. The chain's CDR3 is CATSDPTPGAKNIQYF. In nucleotides, the CDR3 is TGTGCCACCAGTGACCCTACGCCTGGGGCCAAAAACATTCAGTACTTC.

This clonotype occurred many times. This sequence joins TRBV20-1 and TRBJ2-2; TRBD2 matches at 11 bases. The CDR3 is made up of 15 amino acids. With 2 bases clipped from V and 6 bases from J, the junction kept 5 bases outside the gene matches. Germline values: CDR1 DFQATT, CDR2 SNEGSKA (reference sequence). The CDR3 here is CSARSLAGGAGELFF. As DNA, the CDR3 is TGCAGTGCTAGAAGCCTAGCGGGAGGAGCCGGGGAGCTGTTTTTT.

This clonotype occurred a few times. V usage is TRBV30 and J usage is TRBJ1-5, with D tentatively TRBD1 (6 bases). The CDR3 has 18 residues. V lost 1 base and J 4 bases, leaving 23 bases between the germline ends. CDR1 and CDR2 from the germline V gene are GTSNPN and SVGIG (reference sequence). DNA of the CDR3: TGTGCCTGGAGTGGGACTATAGGGGGGCCCAGCCCAAATCAGCCCCAGCATTTT. Residues: CAWSGTIGGPSPNQPQHF. Full variable domain (rest looked up from reference TRBV30 and TRBJ1-5): SQTIHQWPATLVQPVGSPLSLECTVEGTSNPNLYWYRQAAGRGLQLLFYSVGIGQISSEVPQNLSASRPQDRQFILSSKKLLLSDSGFYLCAWSGTIGGPSPNQPQHFGDGTRLSIL.

This clonotype came up many times. This rearrangement joins TRBV6-2 or TRBV6-3 to TRBJ2-1; 12 bases line up with TRBD2. This CDR3 comprises 15 residues. Germline CDR1 reads MNHEY; CDR2 reads SVGEGT. Unmatched junction bases numbered 2, after V lost 4 bases and J lost 4 bases. The CDR3 sequence is CASSWGLAGYNEQFF. In DNA form, the CDR3 reads TGTGCCAGCAGTTGGGGACTAGCGGGTTACAATGAGCAGTTCTTC.

The V gene is TRBV29-1, the J gene TRBJ2-7, with D perhaps matching TRBD2 (6 bases). The CDR3 length is 14 residues. V lost 5 bases to trimming and J lost 7 bases, with 21 bases between them. CDR1 SQVTM and CDR2 ANQGSEA come from the germline V gene. The CDR3: CSVSSGAAGGEQYF. CDR3 DNA sequence: TGCAGCGTTTCCTCGGGTGCGGCCGGGGGAGAGCAGTACTTC.

The chain combines TRBV5-5 with TRBJ2-7, with 14 bases lining up with TRBD2. The V gene's germline CDR1 is SGHKS and CDR2 YYEKEE (reference sequence). Losses at the gene ends were 4 bases for V and 4 bases for J; bases not matched to a gene: 7. The CDR3 length is 16 residues. CDR3: CASSPGTSGRQYEQYF. The DNA for the CDR3 is TGTGCCAGCAGCCCGGGGACTAGCGGGAGACAGTACGAGCAGTACTTC.

This clonotype came up many times. The chain carries TRBV27 and TRBJ2-1, with TRBD1 as a possible D gene (6 bases). V was trimmed by 2 bases and J by 6 bases, leaving 11 bases between them. CDR3 size: 14 residues. Looked up from germline, CDR1 is MNHEY and CDR2 is SMNVEV (reference sequence). The CDR3 here is CASSLRRGGNEQFF. DNA for the CDR3: TGTGCCAGCAGTTTAAGGAGAGGGGGCAATGAGCAGTTCTTC.

This clonotype was seen a single time. Germline is not matched at one junction end, which may reflect a read error. The chain couples TRBV27 to TRBJ1-1; the D is unclear. CDR1 and CDR2 from the germline V gene are MNHEY and SMNVEV (reference sequence). The CDR3 extends over 17 amino acids. As DNA, the CDR3 is TGTGCCAGCAGTTTAAGTACCTTAGGCGGAGTGAACACTGGAGCTTTCTTT. As protein: CASSLSTLGGVNTGAFF.